The present T cell receptor (beta chain) was sequenced within a study of blood T cell repertoires in COVID-19. Study-wide context: COVID-19 samples, acute and convalescent, were from the United States, Italy and Spain.

CDR3 size: 16 residues. Germline V CDR1 and CDR2: SGHAT, FQNNGV. The ends were cut back, 1 base at V and 6 bases at J, with 17 bases in the middle. This clone was recorded only once. Per the original data handling: Using reference gene primer amplification, nucleated cell counts were estimated. Sequencing was performed with immunoSEQ multiplex PCR; in TCRdb, only in-frame clones are kept and a portion is missing. The V and J calls and clone size are taken from that table; D and trimming were inferred from the DNA. Altogether hundreds of thousands of clones are present, approximately 88% being singletons, with the ten largest covering 7.5% to 9%.

The sample consisted of peripheral blood. The rearrangement links TRBV11-2 to TRBJ2-3, with unresolved D. The clonotype comes from a woman aged 50 to 60 with COVID-19, enrolled during active disease. The CDR3 is CASSLGGLSPLDTQYF. In nucleotides, the CDR3 is TGTGCCAGCAGCTTAGGAGGCCTCTCCCCCCTGGATACGCAGTATTTT.